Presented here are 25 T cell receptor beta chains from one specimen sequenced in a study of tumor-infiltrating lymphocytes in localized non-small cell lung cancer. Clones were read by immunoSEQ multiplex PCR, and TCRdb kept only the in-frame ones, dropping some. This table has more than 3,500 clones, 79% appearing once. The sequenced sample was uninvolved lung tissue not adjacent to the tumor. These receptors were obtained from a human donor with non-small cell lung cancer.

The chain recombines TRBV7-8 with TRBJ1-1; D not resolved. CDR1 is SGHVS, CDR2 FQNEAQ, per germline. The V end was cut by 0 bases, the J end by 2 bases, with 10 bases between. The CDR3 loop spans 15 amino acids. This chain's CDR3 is CASSLALAGNTEAFF. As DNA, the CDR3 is TGTGCCAGCAGCTTAGCGCTAGCGGGAAACACTGAAGCTTTCTTT.

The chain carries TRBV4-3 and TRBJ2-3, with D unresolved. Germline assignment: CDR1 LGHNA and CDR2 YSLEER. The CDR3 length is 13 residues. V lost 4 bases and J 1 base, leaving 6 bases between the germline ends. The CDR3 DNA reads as TGCGCCAGCAGCCCTTCCCGCACAGATACGCAGTATTTT. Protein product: CASSPSRTDTQYF.

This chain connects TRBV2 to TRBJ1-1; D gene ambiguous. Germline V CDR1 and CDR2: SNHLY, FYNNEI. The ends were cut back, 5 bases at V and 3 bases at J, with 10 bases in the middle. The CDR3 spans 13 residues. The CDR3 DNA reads TGTGCCAGCAGTCTGGGTACCTACACTGAAGCTTTCTTT. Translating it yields CASSLGTYTEAFF.

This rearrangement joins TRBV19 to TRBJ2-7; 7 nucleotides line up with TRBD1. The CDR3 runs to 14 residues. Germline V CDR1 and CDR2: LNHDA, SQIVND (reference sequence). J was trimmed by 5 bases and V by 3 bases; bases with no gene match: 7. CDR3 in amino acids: CASSIGQGVDEQYF. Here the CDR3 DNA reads TGTGCCAGTAGTATTGGGCAGGGGGTCGACGAGCAGTACTTC.

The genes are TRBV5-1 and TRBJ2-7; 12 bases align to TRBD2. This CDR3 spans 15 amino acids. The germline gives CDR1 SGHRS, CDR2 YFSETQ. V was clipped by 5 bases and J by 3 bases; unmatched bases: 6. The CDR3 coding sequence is TGCGCCAGCAGGAGGACTAGCGGGAACAACTACGAGCAGTACTTC. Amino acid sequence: CASRRTSGNNYEQYF.

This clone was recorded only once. This CDR3 reads CASSERRDGTEAFF. DNA of the CDR3: TGCGCCAGCAGTGAGAGGAGGGATGGGACTGAAGCTTTCTTT. This rearrangement joins TRBV10-1 to TRBJ1-1; D unclear. Germline V gives CDR1 WNHNN, CDR2 SYGVQD (reference sequence). This CDR3 comprises 14 residues. The V end lost 2 bases, the J end lost 5 bases, and 12 bases lay between the germline ends.

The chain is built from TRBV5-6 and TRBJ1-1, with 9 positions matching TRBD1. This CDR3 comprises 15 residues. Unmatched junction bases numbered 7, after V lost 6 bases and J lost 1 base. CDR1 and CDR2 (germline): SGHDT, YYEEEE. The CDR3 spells CASTLGDRENTEAFF. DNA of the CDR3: TGTGCCAGCACCCTGGGGGACAGGGAGAACACTGAAGCTTTCTTT.

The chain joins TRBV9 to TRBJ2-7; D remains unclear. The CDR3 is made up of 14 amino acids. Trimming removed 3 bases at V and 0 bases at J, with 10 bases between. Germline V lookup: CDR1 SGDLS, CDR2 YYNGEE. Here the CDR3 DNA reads TGTGCCAGCAGCGCTCTAGAGGTCTCCTACGAGCAGTACTTC. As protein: CASSALEVSYEQYF. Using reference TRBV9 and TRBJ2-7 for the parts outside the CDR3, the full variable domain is DSGVTQTPKHLITATGQRVTLRCSPRSGDLSVYWYQQSLDQGLQFLIQYYNGEERAKGNILERFSAQQFPDLHSELNLSSLELGDSALYFCASSALEVSYEQYFGPGTRLTVT.

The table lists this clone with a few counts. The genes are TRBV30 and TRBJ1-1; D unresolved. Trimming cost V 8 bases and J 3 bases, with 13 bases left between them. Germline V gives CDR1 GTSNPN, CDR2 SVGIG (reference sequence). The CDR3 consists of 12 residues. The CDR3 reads CAVVSKYTEAFF. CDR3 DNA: TGTGCCGTAGTCTCAAAGTACACTGAAGCTTTCTTT. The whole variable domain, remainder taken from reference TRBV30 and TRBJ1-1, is SQTIHQWPATLVQPVGSPLSLECTVEGTSNPNLYWYRQAAGRGLQLLFYSVGIGQISSEVPQNLSASRPQDRQFILSSKKLLLSDSGFYLCAVVSKYTEAFFGQGTRLTVV.

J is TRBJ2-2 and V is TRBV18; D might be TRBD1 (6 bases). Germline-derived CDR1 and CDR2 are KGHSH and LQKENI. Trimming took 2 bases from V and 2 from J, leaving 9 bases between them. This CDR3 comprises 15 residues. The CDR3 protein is CASSPMDSNTGELFF. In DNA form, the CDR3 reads TGTGCCAGCTCACCAATGGACAGCAACACCGGGGAGCTGTTTTTT.

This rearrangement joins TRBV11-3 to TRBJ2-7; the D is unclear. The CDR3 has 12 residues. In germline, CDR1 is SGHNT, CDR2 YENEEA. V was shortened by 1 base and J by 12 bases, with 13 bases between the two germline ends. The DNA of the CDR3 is TGTGCCAGCAGCTTAGGTTTTCAGGCTACGTACTTC. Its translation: CASSLGFQATYF.

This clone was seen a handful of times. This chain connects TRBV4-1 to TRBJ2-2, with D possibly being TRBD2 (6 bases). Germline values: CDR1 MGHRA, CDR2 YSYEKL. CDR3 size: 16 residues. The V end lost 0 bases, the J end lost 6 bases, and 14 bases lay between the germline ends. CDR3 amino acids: CASSQDWEAVSGELFF. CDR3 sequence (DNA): TGCGCCAGCAGCCAAGATTGGGAGGCGGTCTCCGGGGAGCTGTTTTTT.

The CDR3 DNA is TGTGCCAGCAGCGCCTTGGGACAGGTCTACACTGAAGCTTTCTTT. The encoded protein is CASSALGQVYTEAFF. This chain connects TRBV9 to TRBJ1-1, with TRBD1 matching over 8 bases. This CDR3 has 15 amino acids. Germline V gives CDR1 SGDLS, CDR2 YYNGEE. V lost 3 bases and J lost 3; bases outside the gene matches: 7.

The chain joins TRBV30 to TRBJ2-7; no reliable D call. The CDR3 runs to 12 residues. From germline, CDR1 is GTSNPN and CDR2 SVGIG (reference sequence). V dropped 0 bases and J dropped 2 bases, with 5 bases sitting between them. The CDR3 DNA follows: TGTGCCTGGAGTGTTAGAGCCTACGAGCAGTACTTC. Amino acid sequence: CAWSVRAYEQYF.

The DNA of the CDR3 is TGTGCCATCAGCAGAGCCAGGGGGCAGGACGGCACTGAAGCTTTCTTT. Translated: CAISRARGQDGTEAFF. V gene TRBV10-3 combines with J gene TRBJ1-1; TRBD1 agrees at 8 bases. Germline V gene lookup returns CDR1 ENHRY and CDR2 SYGVKD. V gave up 6 bases and J gave up 4 bases; unmatched junction bases: 13. The CDR3 loop spans 16 amino acids.

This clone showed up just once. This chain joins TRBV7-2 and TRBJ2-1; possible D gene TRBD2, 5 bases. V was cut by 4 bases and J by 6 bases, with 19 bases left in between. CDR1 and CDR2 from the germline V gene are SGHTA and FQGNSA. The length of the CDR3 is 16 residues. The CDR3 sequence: CASSSRRSGRVNEQFF. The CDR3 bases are TGTGCCAGCAGCTCAAGAAGGAGCGGTCGGGTCAATGAGCAGTTCTTC.

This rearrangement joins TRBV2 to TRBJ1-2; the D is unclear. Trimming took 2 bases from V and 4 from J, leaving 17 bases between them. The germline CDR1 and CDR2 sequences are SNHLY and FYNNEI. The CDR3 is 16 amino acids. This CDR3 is CASSEKSVQEGYGYTF. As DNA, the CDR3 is TGTGCCAGCAGTGAAAAGTCGGTTCAGGAGGGCTATGGCTACACCTTC.

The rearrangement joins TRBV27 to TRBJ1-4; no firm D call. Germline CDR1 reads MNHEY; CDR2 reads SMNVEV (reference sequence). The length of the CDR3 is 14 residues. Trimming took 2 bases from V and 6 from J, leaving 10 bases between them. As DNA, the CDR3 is TGTGCCAGCAGTTTACGTCCGGGGTATGAAAAACTGTTTTTT. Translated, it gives CASSLRPGYEKLFF.

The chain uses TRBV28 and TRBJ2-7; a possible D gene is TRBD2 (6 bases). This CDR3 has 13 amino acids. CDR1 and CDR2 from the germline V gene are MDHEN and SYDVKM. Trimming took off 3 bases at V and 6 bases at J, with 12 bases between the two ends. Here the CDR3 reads CASSFNGGREQYF. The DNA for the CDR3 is TGTGCCAGCAGTTTTAATGGAGGGCGCGAGCAGTACTTC.

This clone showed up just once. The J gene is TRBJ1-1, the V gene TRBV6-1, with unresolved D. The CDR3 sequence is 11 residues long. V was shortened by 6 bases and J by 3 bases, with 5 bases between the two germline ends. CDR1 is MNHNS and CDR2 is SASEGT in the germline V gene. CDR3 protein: CASRRDTEAFF. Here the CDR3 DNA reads TGTGCCAGCAGACGGGACACTGAAGCTTTCTTT.

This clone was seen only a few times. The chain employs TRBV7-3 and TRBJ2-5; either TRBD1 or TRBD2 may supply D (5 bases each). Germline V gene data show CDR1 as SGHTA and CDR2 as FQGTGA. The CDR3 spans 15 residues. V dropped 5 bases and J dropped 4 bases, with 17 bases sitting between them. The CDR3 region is CASSPSGTWGETQYF. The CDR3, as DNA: TGTGCCAGCAGCCCCTCCGGGACCTGGGGAGAGACCCAGTACTTC.

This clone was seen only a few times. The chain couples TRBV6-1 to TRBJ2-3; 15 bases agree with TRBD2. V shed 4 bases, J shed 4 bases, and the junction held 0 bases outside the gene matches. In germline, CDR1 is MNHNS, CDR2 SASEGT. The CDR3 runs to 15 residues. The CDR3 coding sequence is TGTGCCAGCAGTGGGACTAGCGGGGGGGCAGATACGCAGTATTTT. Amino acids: CASSGTSGGADTQYF.

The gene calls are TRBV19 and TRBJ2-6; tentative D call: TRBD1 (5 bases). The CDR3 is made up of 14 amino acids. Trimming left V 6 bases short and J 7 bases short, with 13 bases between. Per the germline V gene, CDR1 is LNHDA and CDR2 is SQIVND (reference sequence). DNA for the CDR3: TGTGCCAGTAGCCACCCGACAGTAGCCAACGTCCTGACTTTC. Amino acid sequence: CASSHPTVANVLTF.

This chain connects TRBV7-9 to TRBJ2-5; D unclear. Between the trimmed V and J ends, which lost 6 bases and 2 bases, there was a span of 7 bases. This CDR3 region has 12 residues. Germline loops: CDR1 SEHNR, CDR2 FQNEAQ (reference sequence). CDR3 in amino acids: CASRLLQETQYF. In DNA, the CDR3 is TGTGCCAGCAGACTTTTGCAAGAGACCCAGTACTTC.

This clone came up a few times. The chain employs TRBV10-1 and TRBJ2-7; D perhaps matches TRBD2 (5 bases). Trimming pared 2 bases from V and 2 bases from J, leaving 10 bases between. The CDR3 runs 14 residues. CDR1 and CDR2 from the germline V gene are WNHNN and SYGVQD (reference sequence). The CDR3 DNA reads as TGCGCCAGCAGTGAGCCCGGGAAGACCTACGAGCAGTACTTC. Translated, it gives CASSEPGKTYEQYF.